This T cell receptor beta chain was sequenced in a study of ipilimumab plus nivolumab after autologous stem cell transplantation. Study-level information: Typical patient got 5 or 6 ipilimumab doses and about eight nivolumab doses (median).

The CDR3 consists of 14 residues. V shed 7 bases and J 5 bases; nucleotides not matched to a gene: 7. CDR1 and CDR2 from the germline V gene are SNHLY and FYNNEI. Sequenced by immunoSEQ multiplex PCR; TCRdb stores in-frame clones only, minus some. The data contain 17,000 or so clones, approximately 75% of them seen just once; the ten biggest clones take up less than 25%. This chain uses TRBV2 with TRBJ1-2; TRBD1 matches at 10 bases. The source is a male donor with diffuse large B-cell lymphoma. The specimen was PBMCs, collected in a trial of ipilimumab plus nivolumab as post-transplant consolidation. The CDR3 nucleotides read TGTGCCAGCACCCGGGACAGGGGAGAGTATGGCTACACCTTC. Translated: CASTRDRGEYGYTF.